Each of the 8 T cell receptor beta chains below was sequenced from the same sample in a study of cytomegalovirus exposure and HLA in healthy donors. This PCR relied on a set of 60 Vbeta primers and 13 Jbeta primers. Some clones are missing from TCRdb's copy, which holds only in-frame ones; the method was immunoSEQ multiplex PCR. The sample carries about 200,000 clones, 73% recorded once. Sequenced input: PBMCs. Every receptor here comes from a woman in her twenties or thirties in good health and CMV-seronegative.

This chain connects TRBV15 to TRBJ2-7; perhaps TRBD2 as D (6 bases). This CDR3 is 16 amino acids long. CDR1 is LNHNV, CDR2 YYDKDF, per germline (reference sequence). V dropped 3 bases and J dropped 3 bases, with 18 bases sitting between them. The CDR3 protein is CATSRGGVARLYEQYF. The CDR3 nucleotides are TGTGCCACCAGCAGGGGAGGAGTAGCGCGGCTCTACGAGCAGTACTTC.

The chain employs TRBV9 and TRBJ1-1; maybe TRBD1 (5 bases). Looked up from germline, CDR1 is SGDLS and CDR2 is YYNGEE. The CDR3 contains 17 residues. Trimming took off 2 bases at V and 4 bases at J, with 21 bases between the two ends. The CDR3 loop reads CASSVAGSWVPTTEAFF. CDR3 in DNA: TGTGCCAGCAGCGTCGCAGGGTCCTGGGTTCCGACCACTGAAGCTTTCTTT.

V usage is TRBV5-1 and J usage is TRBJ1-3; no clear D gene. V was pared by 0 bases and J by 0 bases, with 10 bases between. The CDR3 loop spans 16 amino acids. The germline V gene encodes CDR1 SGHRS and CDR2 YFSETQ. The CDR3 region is CASSLGERYSGNTIYF. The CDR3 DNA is TGCGCCAGCAGCTTGGGCGAGCGATACTCTGGAAACACCATATATTTT.

CDR3 residues: CASSPPSQETQYF. In nucleotides, the CDR3 is TGTGCCAGCTCACCTCCGAGCCAAGAGACCCAGTACTTC. The V gene is TRBV18, the J gene TRBJ2-5; D unresolved. The CDR3 totals 13 residues. The V end lost 3 bases, the J end lost 1 base, and 6 bases lay between the germline ends. Germline CDR1 reads KGHSH; CDR2 reads LQKENI.

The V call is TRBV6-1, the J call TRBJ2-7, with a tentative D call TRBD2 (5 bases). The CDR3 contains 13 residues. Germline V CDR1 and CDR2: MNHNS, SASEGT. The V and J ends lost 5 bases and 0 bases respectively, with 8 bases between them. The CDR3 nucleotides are TGTGCCAGCAGTTTGGGGAGCTCCTACGAGCAGTACTTC. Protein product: CASSLGSSYEQYF.

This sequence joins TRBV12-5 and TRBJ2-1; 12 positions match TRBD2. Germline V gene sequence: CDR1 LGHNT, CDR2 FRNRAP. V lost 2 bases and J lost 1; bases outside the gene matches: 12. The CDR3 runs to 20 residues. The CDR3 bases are TGTGCTAGTGGTTTGCCGAACCCCTATCTAGCGGGAGGGTCCTACAATGAGCAGTTCTTC. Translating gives CASGLPNPYLAGGSYNEQFF.

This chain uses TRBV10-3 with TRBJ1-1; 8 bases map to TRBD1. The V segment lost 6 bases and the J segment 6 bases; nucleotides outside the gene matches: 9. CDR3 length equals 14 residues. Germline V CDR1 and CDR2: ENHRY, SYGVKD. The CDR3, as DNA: TGTGCCATCAGGGAGGGACAGGACGCGGCTGAAGCTTTCTTT. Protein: CAIREGQDAAEAFF.

DNA of the CDR3: TGTGCCAGCAGGTACTCGGGACTGGGAAATTCACCCCTCCACTTT. Protein product: CASRYSGLGNSPLHF. The J gene is TRBJ1-6, the V gene TRBV5-6, with a tentative D call TRBD1 (5 bases). Between the trimmed V and J ends, which lost 5 bases and 7 bases, there was a span of 16 bases. The CDR3 is 15 residues long. Germline lookup yields CDR1 SGHDT and CDR2 YYEEEE.